This TCR beta chain was sequenced for a study of CD4+ T cells in melanoma. Generated by immunoSEQ multiplex PCR, the TCRdb table keeps only in-frame clones and is missing some. The table shows more than 110,000 clones, with 85% to 95% occurring only once. This receptor was obtained from a human donor with melanoma.

Here the CDR3 DNA reads TGTGCCAGCAGCGTAGACGGGTTCTTGGGCACTGAAGCTTTCTTT. Translating gives CASSVDGFLGTEAFF. V usage is TRBV9 and J usage is TRBJ1-1, with D unclear. The V end was cut by 0 bases, the J end by 4 bases, with 13 bases between. The CDR3 runs 15 residues. The V gene's germline CDR1 is SGDLS and CDR2 YYNGEE.